This T cell receptor beta chain was obtained from a study of blood T cell repertoires in COVID-19. Methods used by the authors: Amplifying reference gene primers gave estimates of nucleated cell counts. Generated by immunoSEQ multiplex PCR, the TCRdb table keeps only in-frame clones and is missing some. V and J calls and clone size are those listed in that table; D and trimming were worked out from the DNA. The sample holds 200,000 to 250,000 clones, roughly nine tenths seen once. The CDR3 runs 13 residues. Looked up from germline, CDR1 is SGHRS and CDR2 is YFSETQ. V lost 1 base and J lost 6, with 10 bases in between.

The J gene is TRBJ1-2, the V gene TRBV5-1; TRBD1 might be the D (5 bases). This sequence was found in a man aged 30 to 39 with acute or convalescent COVID-19. Material for sequencing was peripheral blood. The DNA of the CDR3 is TGCGCCAGCAGCTTGAGGCAGGGCGATGGCTACACCTTC. As protein: CASSLRQGDGYTF.